The clone carrying this T cell receptor beta chain was picked up many times. This sample is part of a study of tumor and adjacent non-tumor tissue in lung cancer. The library came from three nested PCR rounds adapted from ARM-PCR protocols. TCRdb analysed the multiplex PCR reads with MiXCR anew, one entry per CDR3 protein. The top ten clones hold 20% of a sample with approximately 65,000 distinct CDR3 sequences, about three fifths of them seen once. RNA was extracted from bulk tissue without any cell sorting. The receptor was isolated from a man in his forties or fifties with non-small cell lung cancer. The sequenced sample consisted of lung tumor tissue.

CDR3 DNA sequence: TGTGCCAGCAGGCGATCCCAGGGTGGCTACACCTTC. It is translated as CASRRSQGGYTF. The rearrangement links TRBV6-1 to TRBJ1-2; weak D call: TRBD1 (5 bases). Trimming took off 6 bases at V and 7 bases at J, with 12 bases between the two ends. Germline-derived CDR1 and CDR2 are MNHNS and SASEGT. There are 12 residues in the CDR3.